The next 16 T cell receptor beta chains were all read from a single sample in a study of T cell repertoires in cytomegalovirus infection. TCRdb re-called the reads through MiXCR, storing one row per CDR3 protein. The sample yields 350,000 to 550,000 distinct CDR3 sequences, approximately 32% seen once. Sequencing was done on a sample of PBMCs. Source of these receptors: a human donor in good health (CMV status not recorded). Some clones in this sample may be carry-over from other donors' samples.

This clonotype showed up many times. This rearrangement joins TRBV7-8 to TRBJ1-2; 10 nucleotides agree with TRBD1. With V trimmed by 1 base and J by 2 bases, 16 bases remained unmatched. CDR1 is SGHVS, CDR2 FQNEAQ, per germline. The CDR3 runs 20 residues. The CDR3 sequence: CASSLGARIGPGQGNYGYTF. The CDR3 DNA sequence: TGTGCCAGCAGCTTAGGAGCAAGGATCGGACCGGGACAGGGGAACTATGGCTACACCTTC.

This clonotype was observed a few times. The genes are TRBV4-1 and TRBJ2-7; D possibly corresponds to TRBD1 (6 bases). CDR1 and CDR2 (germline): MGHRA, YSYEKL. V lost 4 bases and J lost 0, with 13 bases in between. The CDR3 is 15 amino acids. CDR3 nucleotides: TGCGCCAGCAGCCTCTCCGGGACACCCTCCTACGAGCAGTACTTC. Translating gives CASSLSGTPSYEQYF.

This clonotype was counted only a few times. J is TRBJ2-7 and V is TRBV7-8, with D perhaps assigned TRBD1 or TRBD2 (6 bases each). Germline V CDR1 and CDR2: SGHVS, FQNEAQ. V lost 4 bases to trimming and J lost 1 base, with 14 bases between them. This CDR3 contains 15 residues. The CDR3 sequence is CASSSRGGKSYEQYF. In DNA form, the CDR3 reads TGTGCCAGCAGCTCTAGAGGGGGGAAGTCCTACGAGCAGTACTTC.

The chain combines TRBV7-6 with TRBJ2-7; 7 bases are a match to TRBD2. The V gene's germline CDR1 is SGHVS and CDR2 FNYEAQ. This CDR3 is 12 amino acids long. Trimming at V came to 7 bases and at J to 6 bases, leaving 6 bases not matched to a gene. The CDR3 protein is CASTPLAIEQYF. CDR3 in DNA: TGTGCCAGCACCCCACTAGCGATCGAGCAGTACTTC.

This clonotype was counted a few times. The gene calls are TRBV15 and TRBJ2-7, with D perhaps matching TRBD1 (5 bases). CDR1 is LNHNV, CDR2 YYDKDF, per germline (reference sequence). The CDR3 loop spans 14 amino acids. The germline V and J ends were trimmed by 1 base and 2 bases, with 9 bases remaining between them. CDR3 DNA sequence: TGTGCCACCAGCAGAGTTGACAGCCCCTACGAGCAGTACTTC. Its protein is CATSRVDSPYEQYF.

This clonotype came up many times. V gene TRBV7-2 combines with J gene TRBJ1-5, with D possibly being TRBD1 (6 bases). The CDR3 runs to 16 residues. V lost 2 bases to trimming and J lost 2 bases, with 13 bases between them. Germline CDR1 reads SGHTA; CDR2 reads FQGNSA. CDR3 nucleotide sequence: TGTGCCAGCAGCTTAAGGGGGGGGGCGGGCAATCAGCCCCAGCATTTT. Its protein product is CASSLRGGAGNQPQHF.

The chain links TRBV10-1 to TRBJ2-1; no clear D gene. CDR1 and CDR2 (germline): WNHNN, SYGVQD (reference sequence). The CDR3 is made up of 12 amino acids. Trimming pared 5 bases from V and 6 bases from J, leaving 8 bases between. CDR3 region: CASSYSRNEQFF. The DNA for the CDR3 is TGCGCCAGCAGTTACTCCCGCAATGAGCAGTTCTTC.

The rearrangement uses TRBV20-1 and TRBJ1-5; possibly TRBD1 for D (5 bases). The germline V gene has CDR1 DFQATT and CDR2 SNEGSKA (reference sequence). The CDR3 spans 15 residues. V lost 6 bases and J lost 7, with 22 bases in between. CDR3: CSARGGGSVRQPQHF. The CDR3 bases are TGCAGTGCCCGTGGGGGGGGGTCAGTAAGACAGCCCCAGCATTTT.

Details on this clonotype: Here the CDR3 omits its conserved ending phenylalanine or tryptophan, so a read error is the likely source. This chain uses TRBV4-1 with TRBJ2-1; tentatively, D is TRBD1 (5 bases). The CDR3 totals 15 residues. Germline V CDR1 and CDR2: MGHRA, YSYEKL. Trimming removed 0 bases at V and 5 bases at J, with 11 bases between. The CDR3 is CASSQDQGFNNEQFL. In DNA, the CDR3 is TGCGCCAGCAGCCAAGATCAGGGATTTAACAATGAGCAGTTCTTA.

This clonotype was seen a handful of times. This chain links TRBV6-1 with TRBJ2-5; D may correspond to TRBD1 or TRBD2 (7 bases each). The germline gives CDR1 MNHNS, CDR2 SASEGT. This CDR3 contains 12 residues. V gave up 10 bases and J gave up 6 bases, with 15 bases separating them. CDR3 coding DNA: TGTGCCACAGGGGGGGGCGCAAAGACCCAGTACTTC. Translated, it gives CATGGGAKTQYF.

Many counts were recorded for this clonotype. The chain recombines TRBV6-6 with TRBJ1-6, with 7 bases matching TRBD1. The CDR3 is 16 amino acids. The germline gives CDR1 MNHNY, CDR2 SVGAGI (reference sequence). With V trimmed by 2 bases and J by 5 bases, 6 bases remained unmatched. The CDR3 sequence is CASSYRDSDDNSPLHF. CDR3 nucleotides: TGTGCCAGCAGTTACCGGGACAGCGATGATAATTCACCCCTCCACTTT.

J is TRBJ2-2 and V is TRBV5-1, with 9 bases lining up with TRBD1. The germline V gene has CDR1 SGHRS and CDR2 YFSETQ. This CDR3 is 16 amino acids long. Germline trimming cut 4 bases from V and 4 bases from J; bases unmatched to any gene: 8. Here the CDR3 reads CASSLEGQGGTGELFF. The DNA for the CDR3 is TGCGCCAGCAGCCTGGAGGGACAGGGAGGCACCGGGGAGCTGTTTTTT.

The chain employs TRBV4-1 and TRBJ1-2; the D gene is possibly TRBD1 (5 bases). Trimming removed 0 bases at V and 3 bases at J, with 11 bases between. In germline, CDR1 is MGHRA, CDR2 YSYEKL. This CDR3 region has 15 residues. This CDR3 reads CASSQDQGSYYGYTF. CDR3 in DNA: TGCGCCAGCAGCCAAGATCAGGGATCCTACTATGGCTACACCTTC.

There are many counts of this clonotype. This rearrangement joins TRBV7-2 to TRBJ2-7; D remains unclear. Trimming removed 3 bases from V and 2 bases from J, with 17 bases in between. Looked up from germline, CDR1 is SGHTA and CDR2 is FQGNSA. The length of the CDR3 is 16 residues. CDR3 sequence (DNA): TGTGCCAGCAGCTTGGACGGATCCAAGTACCCCTACGAGCAGTACTTC. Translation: CASSLDGSKYPYEQYF.

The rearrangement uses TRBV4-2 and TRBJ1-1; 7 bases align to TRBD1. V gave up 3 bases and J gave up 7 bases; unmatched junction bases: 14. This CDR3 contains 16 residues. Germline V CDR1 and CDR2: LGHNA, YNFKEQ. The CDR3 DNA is TGTGCCAGCAGCCAGCAGACCCTTATCGGGACAGTTGAAGCTTTCTTT. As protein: CASSQQTLIGTVEAFF.

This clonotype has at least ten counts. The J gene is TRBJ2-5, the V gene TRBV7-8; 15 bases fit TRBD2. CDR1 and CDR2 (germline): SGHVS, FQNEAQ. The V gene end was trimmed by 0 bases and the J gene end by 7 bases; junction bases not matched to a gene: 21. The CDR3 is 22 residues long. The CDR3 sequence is CASSLAGKGLAGGGSPRVTQYF. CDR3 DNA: TGTGCCAGCAGCTTAGCGGGAAAGGGACTAGCGGGGGGTGGTTCTCCTCGGGTGACCCAGTACTTC.